This TCR beta chain was sequenced for a study of long-term antiretroviral therapy in people with HIV. Looking at the study overall: The oldest specimens predate the 2015 immediate-ART recommendation by about a decade.

This CDR3 has 15 amino acids. From germline, CDR1 is SGHAT and CDR2 FQNNGV. Trimming cost V 1 base and J 5 bases, with 14 bases left between them. Assay version v3.0 of immunoSEQ was used, and it was run at survey level. Sequencing of each sample targeted about 40,000-55,000 T-cell genomes. Here immunoSEQ multiplex PCR was the method, and the copy in TCRdb shows in-frame clones only, minus some. Among approximately 35,000 clones listed, more than 95% were seen once. The material sequenced was unsorted PBMCs, taken 6.9 years after starting antiretroviral therapy. This TCR derives from a man aged 25 to 40 with HIV. This sequence joins TRBV11-2 and TRBJ1-1; D is uncertain. The CDR3 reads CASSLAREAGTEAFF. The CDR3 coding sequence is TGTGCCAGCAGCTTAGCGCGGGAAGCGGGAACTGAAGCTTTCTTT.